This T cell receptor beta chain appears in the sequencing data of a study of blood T cells in healthy people across ages. They isolated at least 6 million PBMCs from each sample. Findings and caveats of the study: No conclusive comparison of naive versus antigen-experienced cells was possible with unsorted PBMCs. One million T cells yielded diversity estimates that were considered underestimates.

CDR1 SEHNR and CDR2 FQNEAQ come from the germline V gene (reference sequence). Trimming removed 10 bases from V and 4 bases from J, with 11 bases in between. The CDR3 runs to 13 residues. In this sample, this clonotype turned up many times. What it recognizes is unknown. Primers used in a second PCR of about 6 to 11 cycles were a sample-barcoded 5' primer and a J-beta primer mix. TCRdb called the 5' RACE reads again in MiXCR, with one record for every CDR3 protein. The sample carries approximately 360,000 distinct CDR3 sequences, 50% to 60% recorded once. Sample: blood. This TCR derives from a man in his 60s in good health. V and J are TRBV7-9 and TRBJ2-6; D may be TRBD1 or TRBD2 (5 bases each). The CDR3 loop reads CAIGANGANVLTF. CDR3 nucleotide sequence: TGTGCCATCGGGGCTAACGGGGCCAACGTCCTGACTTTC.